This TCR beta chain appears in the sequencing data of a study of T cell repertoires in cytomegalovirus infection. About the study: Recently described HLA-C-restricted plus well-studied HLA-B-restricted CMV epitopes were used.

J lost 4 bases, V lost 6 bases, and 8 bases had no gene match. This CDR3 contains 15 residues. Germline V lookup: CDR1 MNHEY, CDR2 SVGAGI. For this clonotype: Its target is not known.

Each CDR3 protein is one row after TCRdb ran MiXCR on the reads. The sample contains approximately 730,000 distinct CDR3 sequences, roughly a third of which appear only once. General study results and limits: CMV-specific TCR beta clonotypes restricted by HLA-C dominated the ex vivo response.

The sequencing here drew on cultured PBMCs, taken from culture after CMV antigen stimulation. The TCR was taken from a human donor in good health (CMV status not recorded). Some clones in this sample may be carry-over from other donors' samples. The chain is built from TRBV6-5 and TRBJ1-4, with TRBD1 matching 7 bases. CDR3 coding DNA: TGTGCCAGCAGACCGACAGGGAGCTTTAATGAAAAACTGTTTTTT. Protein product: CASRPTGSFNEKLFF.